This T cell receptor (beta chain) was profiled in a study of T cell repertoires in cytomegalovirus infection. This clonotype was seen only a few times. TCRdb re-called the reads through MiXCR, storing one row per CDR3 protein. The sample consists of roughly 230,000 distinct CDR3 sequences, around 15% of them appearing once. The V and J ends lost 1 base and 4 bases, in that order; junction bases with no gene match: 3. Per germline, CDR1 SGHTA and CDR2 FQGTGA. The CDR3 extends over 15 amino acids. Specimen: CD8+ T cells from PBMCs. The clonotype was recovered from a human donor in good health (CMV status not recorded). Some clones in this sample may be carry-over from other donors' samples. The chain recombines TRBV7-3 with TRBJ2-1; 8 positions agree with TRBD2. In DNA form, the CDR3 reads TGTGCCAGCAGCTTAAACGGGGGGGGGTACAATGAGCAGTTCTTC. This encodes CASSLNGGGYNEQFF.